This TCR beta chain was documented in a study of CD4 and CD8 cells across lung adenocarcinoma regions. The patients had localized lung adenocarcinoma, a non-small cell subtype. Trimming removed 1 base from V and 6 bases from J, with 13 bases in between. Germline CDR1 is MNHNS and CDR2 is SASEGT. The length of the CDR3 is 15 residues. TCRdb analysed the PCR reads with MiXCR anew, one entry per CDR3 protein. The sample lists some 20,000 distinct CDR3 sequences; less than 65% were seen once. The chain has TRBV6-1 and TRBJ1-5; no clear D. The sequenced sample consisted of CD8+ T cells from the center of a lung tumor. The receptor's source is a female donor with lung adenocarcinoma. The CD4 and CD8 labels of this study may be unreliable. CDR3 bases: TGTGCCAGCAGTGAAGAAGTTTCAGGTAGTCAGCCCCAGCATTTT. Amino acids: CASSEEVSGSQPQHF.